The T cell receptor (beta chain) described here comes from a study of molecular identifiers for immune sequencing clone quantification. Study-wide results and limits: Reports indicate spiked Jurkat TCR RNA from one cell could be found among about 1 million naive cells. Clones that had above 20 RNA copies took up over 97% of effector molecules but under 1% in naive cells.

Naive CD8 T cell sorting was performed on the CD8+CD4-CCR7+CD45RA+ phenotype. J was trimmed by 5 bases and V by 6 bases; bases with no gene match: 5. CDR1 and CDR2 (germline): MNHEY, SVGAGI. This CDR3 has 13 residues. Methods described previously, with TCR primers listed, were used for bulk TCR libraries. Each CDR3 protein is one row after TCRdb ran MiXCR on the PCR reads. The table records under 800,000 distinct CDR3 sequences, about 25% of them present only once. The sample holds many counts of this clonotype. Its cognate antigen is unknown. Sequencing was done on a sample of naive CD8+ T cells from blood, with Jurkat cell RNA spiked in. Subset denoted: FACS-sorted CD8+CD4-CCR7+CD45RA+ naive T cells. The V and J genes are TRBV6-5 and TRBJ2-3; 7 bases agree with TRBD1. The source of this sequence is a human donor in good health. Some libraries in this study had Jurkat cell RNA spiked in. CDR3 DNA sequence: TGTGCCAGCAGCGACAGGGTAGTAGATACGCAGTATTTT. It translates to CASSDRVVDTQYF.